This TCR beta chain emerged from a study of cytomegalovirus exposure and HLA in healthy donors. Study details: The 120 validation repertoires used the same platform as the approximately 700 first-cohort repertoires (as reported by a later analysis).

About this clone: The antigen remains undetermined.

Here immunoSEQ multiplex PCR was the method, and the copy in TCRdb shows in-frame clones only, minus some. The sample contains 180,000 or so clones, 86% of which appear only once. Study-level points and caveats: The authors enumerated some 160 TCR beta chains as linked to cytomegalovirus. In vitro experiments confirmed that a few CMV-associated chains were specific for CMV antigens. For most TCR sequences rarity was the rule, although some public TCRs occurred in many donors.

This CDR3 is 15 amino acids long. Trimming cost V 3 bases and J 1 base, with 14 bases left between them. From germline, CDR1 is SGDLS and CDR2 YYNGEE. The material sequenced was PBMCs. The sequence was collected from a man aged 30-40 years in good health and CMV-seropositive. V is TRBV9 and J is TRBJ2-7, with a tentative D call TRBD2 (6 bases). CDR3 bases: TGTGCCAGCAGCGCCGGCGGGGCAGGGTCCTACGAGCAGTACTTC. This translates into CASSAGGAGSYEQYF.